This paragraph covers one T cell receptor (beta chain) sequence. One entry per CDR3 protein results from TCRdb running MiXCR on the RT-PCR reads. Of roughly 500,000 distinct CDR3 sequences listed, 25% are singletons. The data stem from a study of response to subunit inactivated influenza vaccine. Germline-derived CDR1 and CDR2 are LGHDT and YNNKEL (reference sequence). The CDR3 is made up of 13 amino acids. The germline V and J ends were trimmed by 2 bases and 2 bases, with 7 bases remaining between them. This clonotype originated in a man over 45 who received an inactivated influenza vaccine. V is TRBV3-1 and J is TRBJ2-7; the D is unclear. The material sequenced was CD4+ T cells sorted from PBMCs, taken roughly 5 days after vaccination. The CDR3 sequence is CASSQRPTYEQYF. CDR3 in DNA: TGTGCCAGCAGCCAAAGACCGACCTACGAGCAGTACTTC.